This TCR beta chain appears in the sequencing data of a study of regulatory T cells in long-lasting Graves disease. As to time point: newly diagnosed GD, antithyroid drugs for less than 3 months. With RNA extracted from PBMCs as input, the TCR library was made. The authors built TCR beta libraries using iRepertoire HTBI primers and Arm-PCR of CDR3 regions. One entry per CDR3 protein, called by TCRdb with MiXCR from the multiplex PCR reads. This sample has 350,000 to 450,000 distinct CDR3 sequences, with more than 12% found just once. Germline CDR1 reads SGHVS; CDR2 reads FNYEAQ. Losses at the gene ends were 5 bases for V and 5 bases for J; bases not matched to a gene: 10. This CDR3 contains 15 residues. These data were likewise used in another study, on T cells in Graves' hyperthyroidism and ophthalmopathy. That paper notes: Clinical symptoms, serum thyroxine and TRAb, thyroid ultrasound and orbital computed tomography were used for the diagnoses. Carried out on the TCR CDR3, a first-round RT-PCR used the HTBI primer set.

The sequence was collected from a woman aged 25 to 39 with Graves disease. This chain joins TRBV7-6 and TRBJ2-5; 8 positions match TRBD2. The sample was peripheral blood mononuclear cells (PBMCs), taken at new diagnosis, from a patient treated with antithyroid drugs. This CDR3 is CASSPTGTRGETQYF. The CDR3 nucleotides read TGTGCCAGCAGCCCTACCGGGACTAGGGGCGAGACCCAGTACTTC.